These T cell receptor beta chains were read from a single sample in a study of response to subunit inactivated influenza vaccine. TCRdb re-analysed the RT-PCR reads in MiXCR, keeping a single row per CDR3 protein. This table holds 860,000 or so distinct CDR3 sequences, 21% found once. The sample in question was PBMCs from blood, obtained roughly 5 days after vaccination. The receptor source for this set is a middle-aged man who received an inactivated influenza vaccine. Both conserved end residues are part of each CDR3. Fields, in order: clone size, D gene, J gene, V gene, CDR3 protein, CDR3 DNA. A D gene is named only where the DNA matches it firmly. Not every row has a clone size; where given, it reads once, few, many or a size class.

>.|TRBD2|TRBJ2-3|TRBV6-2/TRBV6-3
CASSPRAGRTDTQYF
TGTGCCAGCAGTCCCCGAGCGGGGAGAACAGATACGCAGTATTTT
>once|TRBD2|TRBJ2-3|TRBV27
CASSPKSGGPQVTQYF
TGTGCCAGCAGCCCCAAGAGCGGGGGCCCCCAGGTTACGCAGTATTTT
>few|.|TRBJ1-1|TRBV10-3
CATGGGVGNTEAFF
TGTGCCACGGGAGGGGGGGTCGGCAACACTGAAGCTTTCTTT
>few|TRBD2|TRBJ2-1|TRBV29-1
CSVVKSGRVDEQFF
TGCAGCGTTGTAAAGAGCGGGAGGGTGGATGAGCAGTTCTTC
>.|.|TRBJ2-3|TRBV5-1
CASSFMALGGSDTQYF
TGCGCCAGCAGCTTCATGGCTCTGGGGGGCTCAGATACGCAGTATTTT
>few|.|TRBJ2-2|TRBV11-2
CAGTRNTGELFF
TGTGCCGGGACACGGAACACCGGGGAGCTGTTTTTT
>.|.|TRBJ2-7|TRBV5-1
CASSLVPETYEQYF
TGCGCCAGCAGCTTGGTACCGGAAACCTACGAGCAGTACTTC
>few|TRBD2|TRBJ2-3|TRBV20-1
CSARTSGRVPDTQYF
TGCAGTGCTAGGACTAGCGGGAGGGTCCCAGATACGCAGTATTTT
>few|TRBD2|TRBJ2-3|TRBV5-6
CASSIGLAPSTDTQYF
TGTGCCAGCAGCATAGGACTAGCGCCAAGCACAGATACGCAGTATTTT
>.|.|TRBJ2-7|TRBV28
CASSGADNAWREQYF
TGTGCCAGTAGTGGTGCGGACAATGCTTGGCGCGAGCAGTACTTC
>.|.|TRBJ2-1|TRBV7-2
CASAEELLSSYNEQFF
TGTGCCAGCGCCGAGGAGCTTCTTAGTTCCTACAATGAGCAGTTCTTC
>few|.|TRBJ2-5|TRBV7-6
CASSLSGRGQETQYF
TGTGCCAGCAGCTTGTCCGGGAGAGGACAAGAGACCCAGTACTTC
>few|.|TRBJ2-7|TRBV12-3/TRBV12-4
CASSFREIYEQYF
TGTGCCAGCAGTTTCAGGGAAATATACGAGCAGTACTTC
>few|.|TRBJ1-1|TRBV28
CASSFGAGLSTEAFF
TGTGCCAGCAGTTTCGGGGCAGGACTTAGCACTGAAGCTTTCTTT
>.|.|TRBJ1-5|TRBV7-2
CASSLERGLNQPQHF
TGTGCCAGCAGCTTAGAAAGAGGGCTCAATCAGCCCCAGCATTTT
>.|.|TRBJ2-3|TRBV7-6
CASSLGWGLTDTQYF
TGTGCCAGCAGCTTAGGTTGGGGGCTCACAGATACGCAGTATTTT
>.|.|TRBJ2-5|TRBV20-1
CSASPQLQETQYF
TGCAGTGCTAGTCCACAGCTCCAAGAGACCCAGTACTTC
>.|.|TRBJ2-7|TRBV7-2
CASSLGGTDLGYEQYF
TGTGCCAGCAGCTTAGGCGGGACAGATCTAGGGTACGAGCAGTACTTC
>few|.|TRBJ1-2|TRBV4-2
CASSQDYGRVDSDGYTF
TGTGCCAGCAGCCAAGATTATGGCAGAGTGGACTCCGATGGCTACACCTTC
>.|.|TRBJ1-3|TRBV20-1
CSATLDGNTIYF
TGCAGTGCCACCCTAGATGGAAACACCATATATTTT
>few|.|TRBJ2-7|TRBV3-1
CASSQDNALYEQYF
TGTGCCAGCAGCCAAGATAACGCTCTCTACGAGCAGTACTTC
>once|TRBD2|TRBJ2-6|TRBV5-1
CASSPNIAGPTSGANVLTF
TGCGCCAGCAGCCCGAATATAGCGGGGCCGACCTCTGGGGCCAACGTCCTGACTTTC
>.|TRBD2|TRBJ2-5|TRBV12-3/TRBV12-4
CASSSGTSGRYQETQYF
TGTGCCAGCAGTTCCGGGACTAGCGGGAGGTACCAAGAGACCCAGTACTTC
>many|.|TRBJ2-1|TRBV29-1
CSAVRGVRGSNEQFF
TGCAGCGCCGTGAGGGGGGTAAGAGGTTCCAATGAGCAGTTCTTC
>.|TRBD2|TRBJ2-1|TRBV11-2
CASSIYALGRGTLSEQFF
TGTGCCAGCAGCATATACGCTTTGGGGCGGGGGACTCTTAGTGAGCAGTTCTTC
>few|.|TRBJ2-1|TRBV5-1
CASSYIPGYNEQFF
TGCGCCAGCAGCTACATCCCGGGGTACAATGAGCAGTTCTTC
>.|.|TRBJ2-7|TRBV7-9
CASSTHPGLDEQYF
TGTGCCAGCAGCACTCATCCGGGACTGGACGAGCAGTACTTC
>.|TRBD1|TRBJ1-6|TRBV20-1
CSAGGDRGSYNSPLHF
TGCAGTGCTGGTGGGGACAGAGGCTCCTATAATTCACCCCTCCACTTT
>.|.|TRBJ2-7|TRBV12-3/TRBV12-4
CASSWNGEHEQYF
TGTGCCAGCAGCTGGAACGGGGAGCATGAGCAGTACTTC
>few|TRBD1|TRBJ1-5|TRBV7-9
CASSMTGGENQPQHF
TGTGCCAGCAGCATGACAGGGGGAGAGAATCAGCCCCAGCATTTT
>.|TRBD1|TRBJ2-7|TRBV28
CASDPGQSYEQYF
TGTGCCAGCGACCCGGGACAGTCCTACGAGCAGTACTTC
>.|TRBD2|TRBJ2-3|TRBV25-1
CASSDGWIAGDTDTQYF
TGTGCCAGCAGTGATGGTTGGATAGCGGGAGACACAGATACGCAGTATTTT
>.|.|TRBJ1-4|TRBV21-1
CASSKASRGLPTNEKLFF
TGTGCCAGCAGCAAAGCCTCCAGGGGGCTACCAACTAATGAAAAACTGTTTTTT
>.|.|TRBJ2-7|TRBV6-1
CASSENGPTQYF
TGTGCCAGCAGTGAAAATGGCCCAACCCAGTACTTC
>few|.|TRBJ2-1|TRBV29-1
CSVAQGSTNNEQFF
TGCAGCGTTGCCCAAGGCTCGACTAACAATGAGCAGTTCTTC
>few|TRBD2|TRBJ2-7|TRBV20-1
CSAPGTSGSFAYEQYF
TGCAGTGCTCCCGGGACTAGCGGGAGCTTTGCCTACGAGCAGTACTTC
>.|.|TRBJ2-3|TRBV10-2
CATRLTGFTDTQYF
TGCGCCACCCGCCTTACCGGGTTCACAGATACGCAGTATTTT
>few|.|TRBJ1-2|TRBV25-1
CASSEPTGANYGYTF
TGTGCCAGCAGTGAACCGACAGGAGCTAACTATGGCTACACCTTC
>.|.|TRBJ2-5|TRBV27
CASSLIGPQETQYF
TGTGCCAGCAGTTTAATAGGTCCCCAAGAGACCCAGTACTTC
>few|.|TRBJ2-5|TRBV29-1
CSVFNLMLETQYF
TGCAGCGTCTTTAACTTGATGTTGGAGACCCAGTACTTC
>few|.|TRBJ2-5|TRBV11-2
CASSLSPRDSKETQYF
TGTGCCAGCAGCCTGTCACCCCGGGACTCCAAAGAGACCCAGTACTTC
>many|.|TRBJ2-3|TRBV7-7
CASSEGAQGTDTQYF
TGTGCCAGCAGCGAGGGCGCCCAAGGAACAGATACGCAGTATTTT
>.|.|TRBJ1-1|TRBV6-1
CASSPPPGGRRFEAFF
TGTGCCAGCAGCCCCCCCCCGGGAGGGAGGAGGTTTGAAGCTTTCTTT
>.|.|TRBJ2-3|TRBV24-1
CATSDEQTSTDTQYF
TGTGCCACCAGTGATGAGCAGACCAGCACAGATACGCAGTATTTT
>.|TRBD2|TRBJ2-3|TRBV7-9
CASSFPGGPNTQYF
TGTGCCAGCAGCTTCCCGGGGGGGCCGAATACGCAGTATTTT
>.|.|TRBJ2-7|TRBV12-3/TRBV12-4
CASSAMGGVDEQYF
TGTGCCAGCAGTGCCATGGGCGGGGTTGACGAGCAGTACTTC
>.|.|TRBJ1-4|TRBV16
CASSQRTVATNEKLFF
TGTGCCAGCAGTCAGCGGACAGTCGCAACTAATGAAAAACTGTTTTTT
>.|TRBD2|TRBJ2-5|TRBV28
CASSLRLAGLETQYF
TGTGCCAGCAGTTTAAGACTAGCGGGATTGGAGACCCAGTACTTC
>many|.|TRBJ2-2|TRBV6-1
CASSPDRINTGELFF
TGTGCCAGCAGCCCTGACAGGATAAACACCGGGGAGCTGTTTTTT
>.|.|TRBJ2-2|TRBV27
CASRRDRKTGELFF
TGTGCCAGCCGAAGGGACCGGAAGACCGGGGAGCTGTTTTTT